This is a list of T cell receptor beta chains from one sample in a study of T cells after yellow fever vaccination. From the 5' RACE reads, TCRdb called clonotypes with MiXCR, one entry per CDR3 protein. The sample has a few hundred thousand distinct CDR3 sequences; roughly 4.8% are singletons. Sample: CD4+ T cells sorted from PBMCs, taken on the day of the yellow fever booster vaccination. These receptor sequences come from a man aged 18 to 35 who received the YFV17D yellow fever vaccine. The CDR3 runs from the conserved cysteine through the conserved F or W.

v_gene	CDR3aa
TRBV4-1	CASSSPGVQFF
TRBV12-3/TRBV12-4	CASSNPPAPLHF
TRBV9	CASSVDRWTDTQYF
TRBV4-1	CASSQDRRREGVIAYEQYF
TRBV30	CAWSVTRSNSPLHF
TRBV6-5	CASRPTGTANTGELFF
TRBV9	CASSVLQGTDTQYF
TRBV2	CASRRGGTEAFF
TRBV7-2	CASSQRSRAASGNTIYF
TRBV27	CATSGTGGQPQHF
TRBV18	CASSPGLGLGKNIQYF
TRBV15	CATSRSGGEDTQYF
TRBV20-1	CSALAGRETQYF
TRBV30	CAWSVLGEFTRKDYGYTF
TRBV3-1	CASSQIGQGTYNEQFF
TRBV20-1	CSARAAGVETQYF
TRBV2	CASSVVTDTQYF
TRBV6-6	CATSKGVHEQYF
TRBV7-2	CASSLAQGGTSEAFF
TRBV30	CAWDGGQETQYF
TRBV5-4	CASSLGLGHQSGQFF
TRBV5-4	CASSPRRAIVNTEAFF
TRBV7-2	CASSPRPEIRYEQYF
TRBV24-1	CATSDRTGSSYNEQFF
TRBV7-2	CASSSLAGELFF
TRBV4-1	CASSQVFSGTDSGPQHF
TRBV12-3/TRBV12-4	CASSFDREPYEQYF
TRBV5-1	CASSGPYEQYF
TRBV7-2	CASSSLGSGNTIYF
TRBV20-1	CSARSNRDTEAFF
TRBV6-5	CASSPVAGSYEQYF
TRBV10-3	CATRGGPNEQFF
TRBV12-3/TRBV12-4	CASSWAGAGNTIYF
TRBV30	CARRDRSDGYTF
TRBV18	CASSPPRGLSYNEQFF
TRBV3-1	CASSQGGQGWVPYEQYF
TRBV20-1	CSATANTGELFF
TRBV7-2	CASSRMATANTEAFF
TRBV7-3	CASSPQGSEEQFF
TRBV12-3/TRBV12-4	CASNLGGKDYGYTF
TRBV6-5	CASSPTDSSTDTQYF
TRBV6-5	CASSYSGLRGAGGRETQYF
TRBV20-1	CSARDSSGQGHEKLFF
TRBV10-3	CATLRGYNSPLHF
TRBV4-1	CASSQGSGNTIYF
TRBV19	CASSGQGWTGELFF
TRBV4-3	CASSQETGGVYNEQFF
TRBV7-2	CASSLNRAVETQYF
TRBV4-3	CASSQDHGVTEAFF
TRBV18	CASSLRLRNTEAFF
TRBV11-2	CASSLPSGGQEWNTGELFF
TRBV2	CASSERLAGAADTQYF
TRBV24-1	CATSVEGTGELFF
TRBV12-3/TRBV12-4	CASSPTGDETQYF
TRBV20-1	CSARDTSNQPQHF
TRBV27	CASSWDSPDTQYF
TRBV5-6	CASSLEGTSGGDRTDTQYF